The next 19 T cell receptor beta chains were all read from a single sample in a study of monozygotic twins with inflammatory bowel disease. TCRdb reprocessed the 5' RACE reads, with one entry per CDR3 protein and no DNA. The sample yields fewer than 450,000 distinct CDR3 sequences, of which the top ten take up 2.5% to 3%. The sequenced material came from blood. The receptors were gathered from a human donor with ulcerative colitis or Crohn's disease, or a healthy co-twin of an affected twin (not recorded which).

The CDR3 loop reads CSARIRGQETQYF. This rearrangement joins TRBV20-1 to TRBJ2-5. Germline V CDR1 and CDR2: DFQATT, SNEGSKA (reference sequence). This CDR3 region has 13 residues.

V and J are TRBV5-1 and TRBJ2-2; the TCRdb call, TRBD2, lacks DNA for checking. The CDR3 runs to 19 residues. CDR1 SGHRS and CDR2 YFSETQ come from the germline V gene. The CDR3 spells CASSTGTSEVFDRTGELFF.

V gene TRBV12-3 or TRBV12-4 combines with J gene TRBJ2-3; TCRdb lists TRBD1, though no DNA is available to test this call. The CDR3 totals 15 residues. The CDR3 loop reads CASSSRQGRTDTQYF.

The chain couples TRBV30 to TRBJ2-7; lacking DNA, the TRBD2 call made by TCRdb goes unchecked. CDR3 length: 15 amino acids. CDR1 is GTSNPN, CDR2 SVGIG, per germline (reference sequence). The CDR3 protein is CAWSVSLGLVYEQYF.

The chain links TRBV4-2 to TRBJ2-7; TCRdb indicates TRBD1, and absent DNA this call remains unverified. The CDR3 loop spans 15 amino acids. Germline loops: CDR1 LGHNA, CDR2 YNFKEQ. CDR3: CASSQIRDDSYEQYF.

The chain links TRBV11-2 to TRBJ2-7; the D call from TCRdb, TRBD1, cannot be confirmed without DNA. The CDR3 has 14 residues. CDR1 SGHAT and CDR2 FQNNGV come from the germline V gene. CDR3 residues: CASSIRTGSGEQYF.

The CDR3 sequence is CASSPRISGTYNEQFF. V is TRBV7-9 and J is TRBJ2-1; there is no DNA to check the TCRdb D call of TRBD2. The CDR3 is 16 residues long. Germline assignment: CDR1 SEHNR and CDR2 FQNEAQ (reference sequence).

The V call is TRBV6-1, the J call TRBJ2-7; the TRBD1 assignment by TCRdb is unverifiable without DNA. This CDR3 is 14 amino acids long. CDR1 MNHNS and CDR2 SASEGT come from the germline V gene. CDR3 in amino acids: CASRGDRGPYEQYF.

The chain carries TRBV5-1 and TRBJ1-1; TCRdb lists TRBD1, though no DNA is available to test this call. The CDR3 is 15 residues long. Germline CDR1 SGHRS, CDR2 YFSETQ. The CDR3 is CASSLGGHPNTEAFF.

The rearrangement uses TRBV11-2 and TRBJ2-1; TCRdb gives TRBD1 as the D gene, but with no DNA this cannot be confirmed. This CDR3 spans 17 amino acids. Germline CDR1 SGHAT, CDR2 FQNNGV. CDR3 residues: CASSLDRTGYSYNEQFF.

The chain uses TRBV20-1 and TRBJ2-2; the TCRdb D gene call, TRBD2, has no DNA to confirm it. This CDR3 comprises 15 residues. The germline V gene encodes CDR1 DFQATT and CDR2 SNEGSKA (reference sequence). The CDR3 region is CSVVLRGTNTGELFF.

This chain connects TRBV18 to TRBJ2-1. This CDR3 spans 13 amino acids. In germline, CDR1 is KGHSH, CDR2 LQKENI. CDR3 amino acids: CASSPPSAVEQFF.

The chain combines TRBV5-6 with TRBJ2-7. The CDR3 length is 14 residues. CDR1 is SGHDT and CDR2 is YYEEEE in the germline V gene. CDR3 region: CASSLVSSPYEQYF.

This chain links TRBV11-2 with TRBJ1-1; TCRdb outputs TRBD1, but without DNA this stays unchecked. Per the germline V gene, CDR1 is SGHAT and CDR2 is FQNNGV. The CDR3 sequence is 16 residues long. The CDR3: CASSLAFYRGHTEAFF. Full variable domain (outside the CDR3, taken from reference TRBV11-2 and TRBJ1-1): EAGVAQSPRYKIIEKRQSVAFWCNPISGHATLYWYQQILGQGPKLLIQFQNNGVVDDSQLPKDRFSAERLKGVDSTLKIQPAKLEDSAVYLCASSLAFYRGHTEAFFGQGTRLTVV.

The V and J genes are TRBV29-1 and TRBJ1-1. The germline V gene encodes CDR1 SQVTM and CDR2 ANQGSEA. The CDR3 is made up of 14 amino acids. The CDR3: CSVESAALNTEAFF.

V usage is TRBV19 and J usage is TRBJ1-5; TCRdb indicates TRBD1, and absent DNA this call remains unverified. Germline V gene data show CDR1 as LNHDA and CDR2 as SQIVND (reference sequence). The CDR3 extends over 13 amino acids. This chain's CDR3 is CASSGQVNQPQHF.

The chain is built from TRBV20-1 and TRBJ2-1; the D gene TCRdb calls, TRBD1, cannot be checked with no DNA. The CDR3 consists of 15 residues. Germline CDR1 is DFQATT and CDR2 is SNEGSKA (reference sequence). CDR3 protein: CSAGGRWSSYNEQFF.

The V call is TRBV12-3 or TRBV12-4, the J call TRBJ2-3; no DNA is available, so the TRBD1 call from TCRdb remains unchecked. This CDR3 has 18 amino acids. The CDR3 spells CASSKRQGTALGTDTQYF.

This chain joins TRBV5-1 and TRBJ2-7; TCRdb outputs TRBD1, but without DNA this stays unchecked. The germline V gene encodes CDR1 SGHRS and CDR2 YFSETQ. There are 16 residues in the CDR3. The CDR3 loop is CASSLIVGGFSYEQYF.